The rows below give T cell receptor beta chains drawn from one sample of a study of regulatory T cells in long-lasting Graves disease. Each CDR3 protein gets one entry after TCRdb re-called the multiplex PCR reads with MiXCR. The table has 450,000 or so distinct CDR3 sequences, 22% seen once. The source material was peripheral blood mononuclear cells (PBMCs), sampled when the disease was refractory, from a patient treated with antithyroid drugs. These receptors originate from a female donor with Graves disease. Both conserved end residues are part of each CDR3. A D gene is named only where the DNA matches it firmly. Size values are once, few and many counts, or a class for expanded clones, and some rows have none.

v_call: TRBV6-2/TRBV6-3
j_call: TRBJ1-1
clone_size: few
d_call: -
cdr3_nt: TGTGCCAGCCCCACCTCCAGGGGGAACACTGAAGCTTTCTTT
cdr3_aa: CASPTSRGNTEAFF

v_call: TRBV6-1
j_call: TRBJ1-1
clone_size: many
d_call: -
cdr3_nt: TGTGCCAGCAGGCGAACGCAGAACACTGAAGCTTTCTTT
cdr3_aa: CASRRTQNTEAFF

v_call: TRBV28
j_call: TRBJ1-4
clone_size: few
d_call: -
cdr3_nt: TGTGCCAACAGTTACCAAGGGGGTGGGGCTAATGAAAAACTGTTTTTT
cdr3_aa: CANSYQGGGANEKLFF

v_call: TRBV20-1
j_call: TRBJ1-4
clone_size: -
d_call: -
cdr3_nt: TGCAGTGCTAGAGTAGTTAGTGAAAAACTGTTTTTT
cdr3_aa: CSARVVSEKLFF

v_call: TRBV5-1
j_call: TRBJ1-1
clone_size: -
d_call: TRBD1
cdr3_nt: TGCGCCAGCAGCTTTTCGGGACAGGGTGGAAGAACTGAAGCTTTCTTT
cdr3_aa: CASSFSGQGGRTEAFF

v_call: TRBV3-1
j_call: TRBJ2-5
clone_size: few
d_call: -
cdr3_nt: TGTGCCAGCAGCCAAGGTCGGACGAGAAAAGAGACCCAGTACTTC
cdr3_aa: CASSQGRTRKETQYF

v_call: TRBV7-8
j_call: TRBJ1-2
clone_size: -
d_call: -
cdr3_nt: TGTGCCAGCAGCCTAGACGGAACCTATGGCTACACCTTC
cdr3_aa: CASSLDGTYGYTF

v_call: TRBV6-1
j_call: TRBJ2-5
clone_size: many
d_call: TRBD1
cdr3_nt: TGTGCCAGCAGGAGCAGGGGGCTAGGTGAGACCCAGTACTTC
cdr3_aa: CASRSRGLGETQYF

v_call: TRBV2
j_call: TRBJ1-1
clone_size: many
d_call: -
cdr3_nt: TGTGCCAGCAGTGAATCAGGAGACACTGAAGCTTTCTTT
cdr3_aa: CASSESGDTEAFF

v_call: TRBV5-4
j_call: TRBJ1-2
clone_size: few
d_call: -
cdr3_nt: TGTGCCAGCAGCTTGAGACACATCTATGGCTACACCTTC
cdr3_aa: CASSLRHIYGYTF

v_call: TRBV7-9
j_call: TRBJ2-7
clone_size: -
d_call: -
cdr3_nt: TGTGCCAGCATCAGAGACTCGCCCGAAATTAGCGGCACATCCTACGAGCAGTACTTC
cdr3_aa: CASIRDSPEISGTSYEQYF

v_call: TRBV6-1
j_call: TRBJ1-1
clone_size: many
d_call: -
cdr3_nt: TGTGCCAGCAAGGTGGGGAGTTCGAGTAGGCTGAACACTGAAGCTTTCTTT
cdr3_aa: CASKVGSSSRLNTEAFF

v_call: TRBV2
j_call: TRBJ2-3
clone_size: -
d_call: -
cdr3_nt: TGTGCCAGCAGCTTAGTCGGTGTAGGGGTAGATACGCAGTATTTT
cdr3_aa: CASSLVGVGVDTQYF

v_call: TRBV28
j_call: TRBJ1-2
clone_size: many
d_call: -
cdr3_nt: TGTGCCAGCAGTTCGGCGGACACCAACTATGGCTACACCTTC
cdr3_aa: CASSSADTNYGYTF

v_call: TRBV11-2
j_call: TRBJ2-7
clone_size: -
d_call: TRBD2
cdr3_nt: TGTGCCAGCAGCCCCACGGTACTAGCGGGGCCCTACGAGCAGTACTTC
cdr3_aa: CASSPTVLAGPYEQYF

v_call: TRBV19
j_call: TRBJ2-5
clone_size: -
d_call: -
cdr3_nt: TGTGCCAGCTCCCCCCGAGCAGGCGCCGAGGAGACCCAGTACTTC
cdr3_aa: CASSPRAGAEETQYF

v_call: TRBV5-1
j_call: TRBJ1-1
clone_size: -
d_call: TRBD1
cdr3_nt: TGCGCCAGCAGCACGACAGGGGGCAGGTGGGACACTGAAGCTTTCTTT
cdr3_aa: CASSTTGGRWDTEAFF

v_call: TRBV28
j_call: TRBJ2-7
clone_size: many
d_call: -
cdr3_nt: TGTGCCAGCAGCGCCGGGGGGCAGTACGAGCAGTACTTC
cdr3_aa: CASSAGGQYEQYF

v_call: TRBV6-1
j_call: TRBJ2-5
clone_size: many
d_call: -
cdr3_nt: TGTGCCAGCAGTGATGGGGGGATGGAGACCCAGTACTTC
cdr3_aa: CASSDGGMETQYF

v_call: TRBV18
j_call: TRBJ1-2
clone_size: few
d_call: -
cdr3_nt: TGTGCCAGCTGGGACTCGTATGGCTACACCTTC
cdr3_aa: CASWDSYGYTF

v_call: TRBV3-1
j_call: TRBJ1-2
clone_size: -
d_call: -
cdr3_nt: TGTGCCAGCAGCTTCCGAGGGGGGCGCTACACCTTC
cdr3_aa: CASSFRGGRYTF

v_call: TRBV6-1
j_call: TRBJ2-2
clone_size: -
d_call: -
cdr3_nt: TGTGCCAGCAGTGAGAGTGAGGGGGAGCTGTTTTTT
cdr3_aa: CASSESEGELFF